This entry lists 15 T cell receptor beta chains sequenced from one sample in a study of cytomegalovirus exposure and HLA in healthy donors. PCR primers comprised 60 Vbeta and 13 Jbeta primers. Sequenced by immunoSEQ multiplex PCR; TCRdb stores in-frame clones only, minus some. The data contain some 170,000 clones, about 75% of them seen just once; the ten biggest clones take up 6.3%. The sequencing input was PBMCs. The receptors stem from a man aged 40-50 years in good health and CMV-seropositive.

The V and J genes are TRBV6-5 and TRBJ1-5; D is possibly TRBD1 (5 bases). V was cut by 5 bases and J by 5 bases, with 13 bases left in between. Germline V gene lookup returns CDR1 MNHEY and CDR2 SVGAGI. The CDR3 covers 14 residues. CDR3 region: CASSKQQVDQPQHF. The CDR3 bases are TGTGCCAGCAGTAAACAACAGGTAGATCAGCCCCAGCATTTT.

The gene calls are TRBV15 and TRBJ2-7; TRBD2 matches 8 bases. Germline V gene sequence: CDR1 LNHNV, CDR2 YYDKDF (reference sequence). With V trimmed by 1 base and J by 3 bases, 5 bases remained unmatched. The CDR3 totals 15 residues. The CDR3 region has the DNA TGTGCCACCAGCAGAGGTCCTAGCGGGTTCTACGAGCAGTACTTC. This sequence encodes CATSRGPSGFYEQYF. Variable domain in full (rest from reference TRBV15 and TRBJ2-7): DAMVIQNPRYQVTQFGKPVTLSCSQTLNHNVMYWYQQKSSQAPKLLFHYYDKDFNNEADTPDNFQSRRPNTSFCFLDIRSPGLGDTAMYLCATSRGPSGFYEQYFGPGTRLTVT.

V gene TRBV28 combines with J gene TRBJ2-7, with 7 nucleotides matching TRBD1. The CDR3 is made up of 17 amino acids. Trimming removed 5 bases from V and 0 bases from J; junction bases left unmatched: 13. CDR1 and CDR2 (germline): MDHEN, SYDVKM. The DNA for the CDR3 is TGTGCCAGCAGTCAACCCTCAACAGGGGCTACCTCCTACGAGCAGTACTTC. Its translation: CASSQPSTGATSYEQYF.

The chain is built from TRBV11-3 and TRBJ1-1, with D possibly being TRBD1 (5 bases). Trimming removed 4 bases at V and 3 bases at J, with 6 bases between. The CDR3 is 12 residues long. CDR1 is SGHNT, CDR2 YENEEA, per germline. CDR3 region: CASSWGDTEAFF. The CDR3 DNA sequence: TGTGCCAGCAGCTGGGGGGACACTGAAGCTTTCTTT.

This chain links TRBV6-1 with TRBJ2-7; D unresolved. Deletions cut 5 bases from V and 0 bases from J, with 14 bases between. Germline CDR1 is MNHNS and CDR2 is SASEGT. This CDR3 is built from 15 residues. This CDR3 reads CASSSQTLSSYEQYF. DNA for the CDR3: TGTGCCAGCAGTTCCCAGACACTTAGCTCCTACGAGCAGTACTTC.

This clone came up once. This sequence joins TRBV7-8 and TRBJ2-1; a possible D gene is TRBD2 (5 bases). The CDR3 consists of 16 residues. Germline CDR1 and CDR2: SGHVS and FQNEAQ. Trimming pared 5 bases from V and 3 bases from J, leaving 17 bases between. This CDR3 is CASSAPGRGIYNEQFF. The CDR3 DNA is TGTGCCAGCAGCGCACCCGGACGGGGAATCTACAATGAGCAGTTCTTC.

V gene TRBV6-5 combines with J gene TRBJ2-5, with 10 bases matching TRBD1. Germline assignment: CDR1 MNHEY and CDR2 SVGAGI. V lost 5 bases, J lost 4 bases, and 1 base stayed unmatched. The CDR3 covers 13 residues. The CDR3 region is CASSRTGGETQYF. The CDR3 region has the DNA TGTGCCAGCAGTCGGACAGGGGGAGAGACCCAGTACTTC.

The rearrangement links TRBV10-1 to TRBJ2-2; D is possibly TRBD2 (5 bases). The CDR3 contains 14 residues. The V and J ends lost 7 bases and 7 bases respectively, with 16 bases between them. In germline, CDR1 is WNHNN, CDR2 SYGVQD (reference sequence). The CDR3 region has the DNA TGCGCCAGCACCATTAGCGTGGTAGGCGGGGAGCTGTTTTTT. Amino acids: CASTISVVGGELFF.

In its sample, this clone was seen a few times. The CDR3 region is CASSLGASWSGELFF. For the CDR3, the DNA is TGCGCCAGCAGCCTCGGTGCTAGCTGGTCCGGGGAGCTGTTTTTT. The chain carries TRBV5-1 and TRBJ2-2; maybe TRBD2 (5 bases). This CDR3 has 15 amino acids. CDR1 SGHRS and CDR2 YFSETQ come from the germline V gene. V lost 4 bases and J 6 bases, leaving 16 bases between the germline ends.

V and J are TRBV2 and TRBJ2-7; D remains unclear. Germline loops: CDR1 SNHLY, CDR2 FYNNEI. This CDR3 contains 11 residues. V was cut by 6 bases and J by 5 bases, with 8 bases left in between. The CDR3 sequence is CASSGVHEQYF. CDR3 sequence (DNA): TGTGCCAGCAGCGGAGTTCACGAGCAGTACTTC.

The chain joins TRBV5-1 to TRBJ1-2; TRBD1 agrees at 7 bases. From germline, CDR1 is SGHRS and CDR2 YFSETQ. Trimming took 0 bases from V and 6 from J; bases not matched to a gene: 5. This CDR3 comprises 14 residues. The CDR3 nucleotides read TGCGCCAGCAGCTTGGACAGGGGCCCCCATGGCTACACCTTC. As protein: CASSLDRGPHGYTF.

The chain carries TRBV5-1 and TRBJ2-3; TRBD2 is a possible D gene (6 bases). The CDR3 is made up of 16 amino acids. CDR1 and CDR2 from the germline V gene are SGHRS and YFSETQ. Trimming removed 4 bases at V and 2 bases at J, with 17 bases between. CDR3 protein: CASSPPGLALTDTQYF. For the CDR3, the DNA is TGCGCCAGCAGCCCCCCGGGGCTAGCGCTCACAGATACGCAGTATTTT.

The V call is TRBV2, the J call TRBJ2-3; 7 bases agree with TRBD2. V was clipped by 3 bases and J by 6 bases; unmatched bases: 9. CDR1 and CDR2 from the germline V gene are SNHLY and FYNNEI. The CDR3 runs 15 residues. The CDR3 nucleotides are TGTGCCAGCAGTGACCGCGGGAGTCCGGTTGATACGCAGTATTTT. Protein product: CASSDRGSPVDTQYF.

Only one count was recorded for this clone. Here the CDR3 DNA reads TGCACCAGCAGCCACCGGGCCAACGGGGAGGAGACCCAGTACTTC. It translates to CTSSHRANGEETQYF. The chain couples TRBV1 to TRBJ2-5; the table's D call TRBD2 went unverified against the DNA. TRBV1 is recorded as a pseudogene. The CDR3 is 15 residues long.

J is TRBJ1-1 and V is TRBV29-1; 7 bases match TRBD1. The CDR3 covers 11 residues. Germline lookup yields CDR1 SQVTM and CDR2 ANQGSEA. J was trimmed by 7 bases and V by 6 bases; bases with no gene match: 5. CDR3 coding DNA: TGCAGCGTGACCACAGGGGTTGAAGCTTTCTTT. Residues: CSVTTGVEAFF.